This T cell receptor (beta chain) was sequenced for a study of cytomegalovirus exposure and HLA in healthy donors. Findings of the study overall: Several top significant clusters appeared, in a later analysis, to be linked to common viral pathogens. Trimming of TCR beta V- and J-genes showed a link, identified in a later analysis, to a missense DCLRE1C variant. Presence/absence results assume similar sequencing depth per donor, which may not hold.

CDR3 length equals 15 residues. V was clipped by 3 bases and J by 4 bases; unmatched bases: 2. Germline V gene data show CDR1 as SGHRS and CDR2 as YFSETQ. This clone came up a few times. Its antigen is currently unknown. Both 60 Vbeta primers and 13 Jbeta primers went into the PCR. Repertoires were generated with immunoSEQ multiplex PCR, while TCRdb's copy carries only in-frame clones and drops some. In the table there are approximately 190,000 clones, approximately 78% of which are singletons. The TCR sequence derives from a woman between 50 and 59 years old in good health and CMV-seropositive. The sample consisted of PBMCs. This rearrangement joins TRBV5-1 to TRBJ2-1, with 12 positions matching TRBD2. CDR3 DNA: TGCGCCAGCAGCTCGACTAGCGGGAGATACAATGAGCAGTTCTTC. This encodes CASSSTSGRYNEQFF.